The 10 T cell receptor beta chains listed next were all sequenced from one sample in a study of T cells after yellow fever vaccination. TCRdb independently ran MiXCR on the 5' RACE reads; one entry per CDR3 protein. The data show hundreds of thousands of distinct CDR3 sequences, with 8.7% seen just once and about 20% held by the top ten. The input for sequencing was PBMCs, taken on the day of the first yellow fever vaccination. These receptors were taken from a man aged 18 to 35 who received the YFV17D yellow fever vaccine.

V is TRBV20-1 and J is TRBJ2-4; perhaps TRBD2 as D (6 bases). Germline V gives CDR1 DFQATT, CDR2 SNEGSKA (reference sequence). Trimming removed 1 base from V and 6 bases from J, with 16 bases in between. There are 15 residues in the CDR3. The CDR3 bases are TGCAGTGCTAGAGCTCCAGCGGGCTATGGAAACATTCAGTACTTC. This encodes CSARAPAGYGNIQYF.

V usage is TRBV6-5 and J usage is TRBJ2-1; D is perhaps TRBD2 (6 bases). Deletions cut 6 bases from V and 7 bases from J, with 19 bases between. The CDR3 totals 15 residues. Germline CDR1 reads MNHEY; CDR2 reads SVGAGI. CDR3 loop: CASSGAGTGQNEQFF. Written as DNA, the CDR3 is TGTGCCAGCAGCGGGGCCGGGACTGGTCAGAATGAGCAGTTCTTC.

This clonotype appeared many times. V and J are TRBV7-8 and TRBJ1-5; a possible D gene is TRBD1 (5 bases). Germline loops: CDR1 SGHVS, CDR2 FQNEAQ. The CDR3 is 16 amino acids. The V end lost 2 bases, the J end lost 0 bases, and 11 bases lay between the germline ends. Written as DNA, the CDR3 is TGTGCCAGCAGCTTAACCACAGGTCGTAGCAATCAGCCCCAGCATTTT. Protein product: CASSLTTGRSNQPQHF.

CDR3 sequence (DNA): TGTGCCAGCAGCCCCCCGGGACTAGCTTACACCGGGGAGCTGTTTTTT. Translated, it gives CASSPPGLAYTGELFF. The chain employs TRBV7-3 and TRBJ2-2; 9 nucleotides align to TRBD2. In germline, CDR1 is SGHTA, CDR2 FQGTGA. With V trimmed by 5 bases and J by 3 bases, 7 bases remained unmatched. The CDR3 is 16 residues long.

This clonotype has a handful of counts. The chain is built from TRBV6-2 or TRBV6-3 and TRBJ2-7; no firm D call. The germline CDR1 and CDR2 sequences are MNHEY and SVGEGT. V was shortened by 0 bases and J by 5 bases, with 8 bases between the two germline ends. This CDR3 spans 13 amino acids. CDR3 coding DNA: TGTGCCAGCAGTTACTCACCGCCCCACGAGCAGTACTTC. Its translation: CASSYSPPHEQYF.

This clonotype showed up many times. The V call is TRBV6-2 or TRBV6-3, the J call TRBJ2-1; TRBD2 aligns across 8 bases. V lost 5 bases to trimming and J lost 4 bases; unmatched junction nucleotides: 7. Germline V gene lookup returns CDR1 MNHEY and CDR2 SVGEGT. The CDR3 is 15 residues long. CDR3 nucleotide sequence: TGTGCCAGCAGTGAGGCGGGGGGAGATTACAATGAGCAGTTCTTC. Translated, it gives CASSEAGGDYNEQFF.

This clonotype was picked up many times. This chain joins TRBV5-1 and TRBJ2-7; 14 bases match TRBD2. This CDR3 comprises 16 residues. Germline values: CDR1 SGHRS, CDR2 YFSETQ. V dropped 4 bases and J dropped 2; count of bases not matched to a gene: 5. The CDR3 bases are TGCGCCAGCAGCCCTGGACTAGCGGGAGGACCCTACGAGCAGTACTTC. It translates to CASSPGLAGGPYEQYF.

A few counts support this clonotype. The V gene is TRBV6-5, the J gene TRBJ1-2; D may be TRBD1 (6 bases). The CDR3 covers 13 residues. Germline CDR1 reads MNHEY; CDR2 reads SVGAGI. The ends were cut back, 7 bases at V and 3 bases at J, with 12 bases in the middle. The CDR3 coding sequence is TGTGCCAGCAAGGGGGGTTACTACTATGGCTACACCTTC. Translating gives CASKGGYYYGYTF.

The CDR3 loop reads CASSLSSPNEQFF. CDR3 in DNA: TGCGCCAGCAGCTTGAGCTCCCCCAATGAGCAGTTCTTC. The chain has TRBV5-1 and TRBJ2-1; D is unclear. The V gene's germline CDR1 is SGHRS and CDR2 YFSETQ. The CDR3 has 13 residues. V lost 1 base and J lost 6, with 8 bases in between.

This chain connects TRBV6-5 to TRBJ2-2; D ambiguous. Trimming stripped 2 bases from V and 3 bases from J, with 10 bases between. The CDR3 has 15 residues. Germline assignment: CDR1 MNHEY and CDR2 SVGAGI. The CDR3 protein is CASSYVTGDTGELFF. In nucleotides, the CDR3 is TGTGCCAGCAGTTACGTGACCGGAGACACCGGGGAGCTGTTTTTT.